Ten or more counts support the clone carrying this TCR beta chain. J gave up 6 bases and V 6 bases, and 7 bases lay outside the gene matches. Germline V lookup: CDR1 MGHDK, CDR2 SYGVNS. The CDR3 totals 15 residues. This record belongs to a study of T cells in Graves' hyperthyroidism and ophthalmopathy. Authors of the study amplified TCR beta CDR3 regions from RNA transcripts. A first-round RT-PCR of the TCR CDR3 used the HTBI primer set. TCRdb redid the calling of the multiplex PCR reads with MiXCR, one entry per CDR3 protein. The table shows 300,000 to 400,000 distinct CDR3 sequences, with about 13% occurring only once.

The source of this sequence is a woman under 30 with Graves' hyperthyroidism. The chain uses TRBV25-1 and TRBJ2-7; 14 bases map to TRBD2. Material: blood. In DNA form, the CDR3 reads TGTGCCAGCAGGACTAGCGGGAGGGCCGCGGGCGAGCAGTACTTC. Protein: CASRTSGRAAGEQYF.